This TCR beta chain was observed in a study of cytomegalovirus exposure and HLA in healthy donors. Broader study findings: A later analysis found that most CMV-associated TCR beta chains appeared HLA-restricted. In a later analysis, V- and J-gene trimming of beta chains associated with a DCLRE1C missense variant, replicated independently.

PCR employed 60 Vbeta and 13 Jbeta primers. Here immunoSEQ multiplex PCR was the method, and the copy in TCRdb shows in-frame clones only, minus some. The sample yields 90,000 to 120,000 clones, over 70% seen once. A note on this clone: Its antigen is unidentified.

The specimen was PBMCs. The TCR comes from a man aged 25-45 years in good health and CMV-seronegative.

CDR3 bases: TGTGCCAGTAGTATAGTTGGGGGGGCTCAGCCCCAGCATTTT. As protein: CASSIVGGAQPQHF. The gene calls are TRBV19 and TRBJ1-5, with TRBD1 as a possible D gene (6 bases). Germline CDR1 is LNHDA and CDR2 is SQIVND (reference sequence). The CDR3 runs 14 residues. V was shortened by 1 base and J by 6 bases, with 10 bases between the two germline ends.